The clone carrying this TCR beta chain was found many times. Its specificity is not known. With the library built for alpha chains, this beta chain is off target and its frequency is not meaningful. This sample was included in a study of spatial heterogeneity in lung cancer. As for the study in general: The average appearance count of each unique TCR and UMI combination in raw reads was more than nine.

Study observations and caveats: Mutation tallies in tumors tracked expanded intratumoral alpha and beta TCR counts.

The V end lost 4 bases, the J end lost 2 bases, and 23 bases lay between the germline ends. Per germline, CDR1 SGHTA and CDR2 FQGNSA. The length of the CDR3 is 18 residues. TCRdb used MiXCR to reprocess the 5' RACE reads, holding one entry per CDR3 protein. The repertoire holds 13,000 or so distinct CDR3 sequences, with approximately 5.5% as singletons. The sample's time point: sample taken at primary tumor resection. The study sequenced unsorted whole RNA from tumor, nontumor lung or frozen PBMC. This chain links TRBV7-2 with TRBJ2-5, with D possibly TRBD2 on 5 matching bases. The sequences come from lung tumor tissue, collected at surgery. The clonotype comes from a male donor with early-stage non-small cell lung cancer. This chain's CDR3 is CASSSSWTPGYFQETQYF. In DNA, the CDR3 is TGTGCCAGCAGCTCCTCATGGACTCCCGGCTATTTTCAAGAGACCCAGTACTTC.